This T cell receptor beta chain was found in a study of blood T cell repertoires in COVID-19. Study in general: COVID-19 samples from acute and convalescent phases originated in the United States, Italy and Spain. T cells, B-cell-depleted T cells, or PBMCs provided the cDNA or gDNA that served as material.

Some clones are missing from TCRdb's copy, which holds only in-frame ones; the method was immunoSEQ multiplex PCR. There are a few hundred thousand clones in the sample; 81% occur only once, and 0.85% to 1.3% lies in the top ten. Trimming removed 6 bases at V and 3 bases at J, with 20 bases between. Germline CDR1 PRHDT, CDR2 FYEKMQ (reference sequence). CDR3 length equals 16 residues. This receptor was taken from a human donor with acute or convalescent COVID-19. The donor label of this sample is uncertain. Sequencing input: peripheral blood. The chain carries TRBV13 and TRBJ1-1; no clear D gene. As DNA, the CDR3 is TGTGCCAGCAGAGAACTATTCGGGGTAATTGACACTGAAGCTTTCTTT. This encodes CASRELFGVIDTEAFF. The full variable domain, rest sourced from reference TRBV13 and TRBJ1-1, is AAGVIQSPRHLIKEKRETATLKCYPIPRHDTVYWYQQGPGQDPQFLISFYEKMQSDKGSIPDRFSAQQFSDYHSELNMSSLELGDSALYFCASRELFGVIDTEAFFGQGTRLTVV.